This TCR beta chain was retrieved from a study of breast tumors, draining lymph nodes, adjacent tissues. This CDR3 contains 15 residues. Germline-derived CDR1 and CDR2 are SEHNR and FQNEAQ (reference sequence). TCRdb passed the multiplex PCR reads through MiXCR, listing each CDR3 protein once. The data contain 150,000 to 200,000 distinct CDR3 sequences, approximately 33% of them singletons. Of note for this clonotype: One junction end disagrees with the germline gene, perhaps due to a read error.

Samples came from axillary lymph nodes draining the breast cancer. The TCR originated in a female donor with breast cancer. Some clones in this sample may be carry-over from other donors' samples. Sample: axillary lymph node tissue. The chain combines TRBV7-9 with TRBJ1-4; 8 positions agree with TRBD1. The CDR3 DNA is TGCGCCAGCAGCTTGGCCGGGACAGGTAATGAAAAACTGTTTTTT. Its protein is CASSLAGTGNEKLFF. Full variable domain (rest looked up from reference TRBV7-9 and TRBJ1-4): DTGVSQNPRHKITKRGQNVTFRCDPISEHNRLYWYRQTLGQGPEFLTYFQNEAQLEKSRLLSDRFSAERPKGSFSTLEIQRTEQGDSAMYLCASSLAGTGNEKLFFGSGTQLSVL.